The text below deals with one T cell receptor (beta chain). The target antigen is unknown. This sample was taken from a study of T cell repertoires in cytomegalovirus infection. Study-wide background: In the study, CMV epitopes included recently identified HLA-C-restricted and well-studied HLA-B-restricted ones. Study-wide results and limits: Individuals carrying CMV plus the relevant HLA were identified by cumulative frequency of public TCR beta families.

Via MiXCR, TCRdb re-called the reads, giving one row per CDR3 protein. The top ten hold about 63% of the sample, which has around 71,000 distinct CDR3 sequences, 20% seen once. The germline CDR1 and CDR2 sequences are KGHDR and SFDVKD. The junction had 4 bases not matched to a gene; V was cut back by 4 bases and J by 2 bases. The CDR3 spans 15 residues. The chain combines TRBV24-1 with TRBJ1-3, with TRBD1 identical over 7 bases. Source: CD8+ T cells from cultured PBMCs, taken from culture after CMV antigen stimulation. The source is a human donor in good health (CMV status not recorded). Some clones in this sample may be carry-over from other donors' samples. In DNA form, the CDR3 reads TGTGCCACCAGTGAGACAGGGCCCACTGGAAACACCATATATTTT. It codes for CATSETGPTGNTIYF.